A selection of T cell receptor beta chains follows, all from one sample in a study of CD8 T cells in ankylosing spondylitis. TCRdb used MiXCR to reprocess the 5' RACE reads, holding one entry per CDR3 protein. The sample holds about 200,000 distinct CDR3 sequences, 13% seen once. Sequencing was done on a sample of blood, either unsorted or a sorted T cell fraction (not recorded which). Every receptor here comes from a male donor with ankylosing spondylitis or in good health (not recorded which). CDR3s include the opening cysteine and the closing phenylalanine or tryptophan. The D gene is left open where the match is weak. The listing skips clone size in some rows; elsewhere it reads once, few, many or a size class.

>NA|NA|TRBJ1-2|TRBV9
CASSAENYGYTF
TGTGCCAGCAGCGCAGAGAACTATGGCTACACCTTC
>NA|NA|TRBJ2-2|TRBV4-1
CASSPGHPVPGELFF
TGCGCCAGCAGCCCGGGACATCCCGTACCCGGGGAGCTGTTTTTT
>NA|few|TRBJ2-2|TRBV7-8
CASQLRDRFNTGELFF
TGTGCCAGCCAACTCCGGGACCGATTCAACACCGGGGAGCTGTTTTTT
>TRBD2|many|TRBJ2-1|TRBV25-1
CASSMGGGSYNEQFF
TGTGCCAGCTCAATGGGGGGGGGCTCCTACAATGAGCAGTTCTTC
>TRBD2|NA|TRBJ2-1|TRBV3-1
CASTTKASGLDEQFF
TGTGCCAGCACCACAAAGGCCTCGGGACTAGATGAGCAGTTCTTC
>TRBD2|few|TRBJ2-3|TRBV7-9
CASSETSGGATDTQYF
TGTGCCAGCAGCGAAACAAGCGGGGGGGCCACAGATACGCAGTATTTT
>NA|NA|TRBJ2-6|TRBV5-1
CASSQPISGANVLTF
TGCGCCAGCAGCCAGCCAATCTCTGGGGCCAACGTCCTGACTTTC
>TRBD2|few|TRBJ2-7|TRBV29-1
CSVVGLPTYEQYF
TGCAGCGTTGTGGGACTACCAACCTACGAGCAGTACTTC
>NA|NA|TRBJ2-3|TRBV20-1
CSASRGTSTDTQYF
TGCAGTGCTAGCCGAGGGACTAGCACAGATACGCAGTATTTT
>NA|few|TRBJ2-7|TRBV18
CASCLGVTYEQYF
TGTGCCAGCTGCCTGGGTGTTACCTACGAGCAGTACTTC
>NA|NA|TRBJ2-1|TRBV2
CASSGGQYNEQFF
TGTGCCAGCAGTGGCGGACAGTACAATGAGCAGTTCTTC
>NA|NA|TRBJ2-2|TRBV12-3/TRBV12-4
CASTGDRRELFF
TGTGCCAGCACCGGGGATAGAAGGGAGCTGTTTTTT
>NA|many|TRBJ2-7|TRBV18
CASSPGQTYEQYF
TGTGCCAGCTCACCAGGGCAGACCTACGAGCAGTACTTC
>TRBD1|many|TRBJ2-7|TRBV4-1
CASSQGQGDPYEQYF
TGCGCCAGCAGCCAAGGGCAGGGGGACCCCTACGAGCAGTACTTC
>NA|few|TRBJ1-1|TRBV29-1
CSLGPPTDTEAFF
TGCAGCCTAGGGCCCCCCACGGACACTGAAGCTTTCTTT
>TRBD1|NA|TRBJ2-1|TRBV19
CASSIGTGWNNEQFF
TGTGCCAGTAGTATAGGGACAGGGTGGAACAATGAGCAGTTCTTC
>NA|NA|TRBJ2-3|TRBV6-1
CASSEVGARSSGDTQYF
TGTGCCAGCAGTGAAGTGGGCGCGAGATCCTCGGGAGATACGCAGTATTTT
>NA|few|TRBJ2-1|TRBV5-1
CASSFGLGRANEQFF
TGCGCCAGCAGCTTCGGCCTGGGCAGGGCCAATGAGCAGTTCTTC
>NA|NA|TRBJ2-7|TRBV12-3/TRBV12-4
CASTGTNSYEQYF
TGTGCCAGCACCGGGACAAACTCCTACGAGCAGTACTTC
>NA|many|TRBJ2-3|TRBV7-2
CASSLSGPHTDTQYF
TGTGCCAGCAGCTTATCGGGACCGCACACAGATACGCAGTATTTT
>NA|few|TRBJ2-2|TRBV6-5
CASSYSSAPGELFF
TGTGCCAGCAGTTACTCATCCGCCCCCGGGGAGCTGTTTTTT
>TRBD1|few|TRBJ2-7|TRBV2
CAIASGQGLLEQYF
TGTGCCATCGCTTCGGGACAGGGGTTGCTCGAGCAGTACTTC
>NA|few|TRBJ2-7|TRBV30
CAWSETGNEQYF
TGTGCCTGGAGTGAAACAGGGAACGAGCAGTACTTC
>TRBD1|NA|TRBJ2-7|TRBV7-9
CASSSSRDRSYEQYF
TGTGCCAGCAGCTCCAGCCGGGACAGGAGCTACGAGCAGTACTTC
>NA|many|TRBJ2-7|TRBV27
CASSSTATYEQYF
TGTGCCAGCAGTTCCACTGCCACCTACGAGCAGTACTTC
>NA|few|TRBJ1-1|TRBV4-1
CASSQGQANTEAFF
TGCGCCAGCAGCCAAGGACAGGCGAACACTGAAGCTTTCTTT
>NA|few|TRBJ2-7|TRBV29-1
CSAQANGYEQYF
TGCAGCGCCCAGGCAAACGGCTACGAGCAGTACTTC
>NA|NA|TRBJ2-7|TRBV20-1
CSARPFGQYEQYF
TGCAGTGCTAGACCTTTTGGACAATACGAGCAGTACTTC
>TRBD1|once|TRBJ2-7|TRBV30
CAWSLGGSEQYF
TGTGCCTGGAGTTTAGGGGGCAGCGAGCAGTACTTC
>TRBD1|NA|TRBJ1-6|TRBV5-1
CASSSYDRADSPLHF
TGCGCCAGCAGCTCATATGACAGGGCCGATTCACCCCTCCACTTT
>TRBD2|NA|TRBJ2-7|TRBV19
CASSGLAEGNYEQYF
TGTGCCAGTAGTGGACTAGCGGAAGGGAACTACGAGCAGTACTTC
>TRBD1|few|TRBJ2-7|TRBV29-1
CSVEAQGYYEQYF
TGCAGCGTTGAAGCACAGGGGTACTACGAGCAGTACTTC
>NA|few|TRBJ2-2|TRBV12-3/TRBV12-4
CASSPRVPSGELFF
TGTGCCAGCAGCCCCCGGGTGCCCAGCGGGGAGCTGTTTTTT
>NA|few|TRBJ1-2|TRBV5-6
CASTLTDGYTF
TGTGCCAGCACCCTAACGGATGGCTACACCTTC
>TRBD2|many|TRBJ2-1|TRBV5-1
CASRAGGPYNEQFF
TGCGCCTCCCGGGCGGGGGGCCCCTACAATGAGCAGTTCTTC
>NA|few|TRBJ2-7|TRBV7-8
CASSLALGNEQYF
TGTGCCAGCAGCTTAGCCCTAGGGAACGAGCAGTACTTC
>NA|many|TRBJ2-2|TRBV4-1
CASSQGAKANTGELFF
TGCGCCAGCAGCCAAGGAGCAAAGGCGAACACCGGGGAGCTGTTTTTT
>NA|NA|TRBJ2-5|TRBV12-3/TRBV12-4
CASSTSETQYF
TGTGCCAGCAGTACCAGCGAGACCCAGTACTTC
>NA|many|TRBJ1-3|TRBV29-1
CSVRDNGNTIYF
TGCAGCGTACGGGACAATGGAAACACCATATATTTT
>NA|NA|TRBJ2-3|TRBV20-1
CSASGQGGLDTQYF
TGCAGTGCTAGCGGTCAAGGGGGTTTAGATACGCAGTATTTT
>NA|many|TRBJ2-1|TRBV12-3/TRBV12-4
CASSPDSYEQFF
TGTGCCAGCAGCCCAGACAGCTATGAGCAGTTCTTC
>NA|NA|TRBJ1-2|TRBV10-1
CASSLQGSFGYTF
TGCGCCAGCAGTTTACAGGGATCCTTCGGCTACACCTTC
>NA|few|TRBJ2-7|TRBV2
CASRADGLSYEQYF
TGTGCCAGCAGGGCAGATGGACTGAGTTACGAGCAGTACTTC
>NA|NA|TRBJ2-7|TRBV27
CASSIRGPSYEQYF
TGTGCCAGCAGTATCAGGGGTCCCTCCTACGAGCAGTACTTC
>NA|NA|TRBJ1-1|TRBV19
CASSPHQENTEAFF
TGTGCCAGTAGTCCCCATCAGGAGAACACTGAAGCTTTCTTT
>NA|many|TRBJ2-1|TRBV28
CASSLVVGLPDLYNEQFF
TGTGCCAGCAGTTTAGTGGTTGGCCTCCCAGACTTATACAATGAGCAGTTCTTC
>NA|many|TRBJ1-1|TRBV6-5
CASSYTGYTEAFF
TGTGCCAGCAGTTACACAGGGTACACTGAAGCTTTCTTT
>TRBD1|NA|TRBJ2-1|TRBV29-1
CSVEPGQGPYNEQFF
TGCAGCGTTGAACCAGGACAGGGGCCCTACAATGAGCAGTTCTTC